A selection of T cell receptor beta chains follows, all from one sample in a study of STAT5B mutations in CD4+ large granular lymphocyte leukemia. Sequencing used immunoSEQ multiplex PCR; TCRdb keeps in-frame clones, though not all of them. The sample yields about 38,000 clones, around 85% seen once. Sequencing was done on a sample of CD4+ T cells from blood buffy coats. These receptors were obtained from a human donor in good health. Both conserved end residues are part of each CDR3. D genes are given only for firm matches. The size entry is marked missing in some rows and otherwise reads once, few, many or a size class.

j_call: TRBJ2-4
v_call: TRBV16
d_call: TRBD1
clone_size: few
cdr3_aa: CASSRTGTNIQYF
cdr3_nt: TGTGCCAGCAGCCGGACAGGGACGAACATTCAGTACTTC

j_call: TRBJ2-2
v_call: TRBV28
d_call: NA
clone_size: NA
cdr3_aa: CASRAGTLGELFF
cdr3_nt: TGTGCCAGCAGGGCCGGGACTTTAGGGGAGCTGTTTTTT

j_call: TRBJ2-7
v_call: TRBV27
d_call: NA
clone_size: NA
cdr3_aa: CASSLVRGGEQYF
cdr3_nt: TGTGCCAGCAGCCTCGTCAGGGGAGGGGAGCAGTACTTC

j_call: TRBJ1-1
v_call: TRBV27
d_call: NA
clone_size: NA
cdr3_aa: CASSFLQNTEAFF
cdr3_nt: TGTGCCAGCAGTTTTCTTCAGAACACTGAAGCTTTCTTT

j_call: TRBJ1-1
v_call: TRBV30
d_call: NA
clone_size: NA
cdr3_aa: CAWRSQGYTEAFF
cdr3_nt: TGTGCCTGGAGGTCACAGGGCTACACTGAAGCTTTCTTT

j_call: TRBJ1-5
v_call: TRBV27
d_call: TRBD1
clone_size: NA
cdr3_aa: CASSWTGGGGQPQHF
cdr3_nt: TGTGCCAGCAGTTGGACCGGAGGGGGCGGTCAGCCCCAGCATTTT

j_call: TRBJ1-1
v_call: TRBV2
d_call: NA
clone_size: NA
cdr3_aa: CASSPPGSRTEAFF
cdr3_nt: TGTGCCAGCAGTCCACCGGGCTCGAGAACTGAAGCTTTCTTT

j_call: TRBJ2-7
v_call: TRBV27
d_call: NA
clone_size: NA
cdr3_aa: CASSLWARNYEQYF
cdr3_nt: TGTGCCAGCAGTTTATGGGCCAGGAACTACGAGCAGTACTTC

j_call: TRBJ2-2
v_call: TRBV7-3
d_call: TRBD1
clone_size: NA
cdr3_aa: CASSPDREAGELFF
cdr3_nt: TGTGCCAGCAGCCCGGACAGGGAGGCCGGGGAGCTGTTTTTT

j_call: TRBJ1-3
v_call: TRBV4-1
d_call: TRBD1
clone_size: NA
cdr3_aa: CASSHPPFRDRGNTGGNTIYF
cdr3_nt: TGCGCCAGCAGCCACCCCCCTTTCCGGGACAGGGGAAATACGGGGGGAAACACCATATATTTT

j_call: TRBJ2-1
v_call: TRBV5-1
d_call: NA
clone_size: NA
cdr3_aa: CASSFPTNEQFF
cdr3_nt: TGCGCCAGCAGCTTCCCGACCAATGAGCAGTTCTTC

j_call: TRBJ2-7
v_call: TRBV10-1
d_call: TRBD1
clone_size: NA
cdr3_aa: CASSSGTGSLEQYF
cdr3_nt: TGCGCCAGCAGTTCCGGGACAGGGAGTTTGGAGCAGTACTTC

j_call: TRBJ1-1
v_call: TRBV18
d_call: NA
clone_size: NA
cdr3_aa: CASSPGAGPNEAFF
cdr3_nt: TGTGCCAGCTCACCAGGCGCAGGACCCAATGAAGCTTTCTTT

j_call: TRBJ1-5
v_call: TRBV19
d_call: NA
clone_size: NA
cdr3_aa: CASSIASNQPQHF
cdr3_nt: TGTGCCAGTAGTATAGCTAGCAATCAGCCCCAGCATTTT

j_call: TRBJ2-2
v_call: TRBV18
d_call: NA
clone_size: NA
cdr3_aa: CASSPPDTGELFF
cdr3_nt: TGTGCCAGCTCACCACCGGACACCGGGGAGCTGTTTTTT

j_call: TRBJ2-5
v_call: TRBV5-1
d_call: TRBD1
clone_size: NA
cdr3_aa: CASNPLTGGLETQYF
cdr3_nt: TGCGCCAGCAATCCTTTGACAGGGGGCCTTGAGACCCAGTACTTC

j_call: TRBJ2-7
v_call: TRBV11-2
d_call: NA
clone_size: NA
cdr3_aa: CASSLTSGSYEQYF
cdr3_nt: TGTGCCAGCAGCTTAACATCCGGGAGCTACGAGCAGTACTTC

j_call: TRBJ1-4
v_call: TRBV2
d_call: TRBD1
clone_size: NA
cdr3_aa: CASSEGTGNEKLFF
cdr3_nt: TGTGCCAGCAGTGAAGGGACAGGGAATGAAAAACTGTTTTTT

j_call: TRBJ2-5
v_call: TRBV6-6
d_call: NA
clone_size: NA
cdr3_aa: CASSSSTGRGETQYF
cdr3_nt: TGTGCCAGCAGCAGCTCGACAGGCCGAGGGGAGACCCAGTACTTC

j_call: TRBJ2-7
v_call: TRBV6-1
d_call: NA
clone_size: NA
cdr3_aa: CASSSEGSYEQYF
cdr3_nt: TGTGCCAGCAGTTCTGAGGGGTCATACGAGCAGTACTTC

j_call: TRBJ2-5
v_call: TRBV27
d_call: NA
clone_size: NA
cdr3_aa: CASSLTNQETQYF
cdr3_nt: TGTGCCAGCAGTTTAACGAACCAAGAGACCCAGTACTTC

j_call: TRBJ2-3
v_call: TRBV27
d_call: TRBD2
clone_size: NA
cdr3_aa: CASRATGTSGRGTDTQYF
cdr3_nt: TGTGCCAGCAGAGCAACCGGGACTAGCGGGAGAGGCACAGATACGCAGTATTTT

j_call: TRBJ2-2
v_call: TRBV5-1
d_call: NA
clone_size: NA
cdr3_aa: CASSLQGPQNTGELFF
cdr3_nt: TGCGCCAGCAGCTTGCAGGGGCCACAGAACACCGGGGAGCTGTTTTTT

j_call: TRBJ2-1
v_call: TRBV5-1
d_call: TRBD1
clone_size: NA
cdr3_aa: CASSMGQLYNEQFF
cdr3_nt: TGCGCCAGCAGCATGGGACAGTTATACAATGAGCAGTTCTTC

j_call: TRBJ2-7
v_call: TRBV28
d_call: TRBD2
clone_size: NA
cdr3_aa: CASSFTPGGTSRYEQYF
cdr3_nt: TGTGCCAGCAGTTTTACCCCCGGGGGGACGTCCCGCTACGAGCAGTACTTC

j_call: TRBJ1-2
v_call: TRBV29-1
d_call: TRBD1
clone_size: few
cdr3_aa: CSVELGQGYYGYTF
cdr3_nt: TGCAGCGTTGAACTAGGACAGGGTTATTATGGCTACACCTTC

j_call: TRBJ1-5
v_call: TRBV19
d_call: NA
clone_size: NA
cdr3_aa: CASSIESRGQPQHF
cdr3_nt: TGTGCCAGTAGTATAGAGTCCAGGGGACAGCCCCAGCATTTT

j_call: TRBJ1-1
v_call: TRBV6-5
d_call: NA
clone_size: NA
cdr3_aa: CASSYSRVLNTEAFF
cdr3_nt: TGTGCCAGCAGTTACTCTCGAGTTCTGAACACTGAAGCTTTCTTT

j_call: TRBJ1-1
v_call: TRBV2
d_call: NA
clone_size: NA
cdr3_aa: CASLRNTEAFF
cdr3_nt: TGTGCCAGCCTAAGGAACACTGAAGCTTTCTTT

j_call: TRBJ2-7
v_call: TRBV30
d_call: NA
clone_size: once
cdr3_aa: CAGNSLGYEQYF
cdr3_nt: TGTGCCGGAAACAGCTTGGGCTACGAGCAGTACTTC